This entry lists 23 T cell receptor beta chains sequenced from one sample in a study of CXCR3-negative and CXCR3-positive naive CD8 T cells. Study-level points and caveats: Naive CXCR3-positive cells had TRB CDR3s more hydrophobic than those of CXCR3-negative naive cells.

These receptors have no known antigen. Through 5' RACE with UMI labels, the TRB cDNA libraries were prepared. Using the 5' RACE reads, TCRdb records one entry per CDR3 protein without DNA. The sample totals approximately 5,000 distinct CDR3 sequences. The sequencing input was naive CXCR3+ CD8+ T cells from blood. Subset of the sample: CD45RO-CCR7+CD27+CD95- naive CD8+ T cells expressing CXCR3 (TNR3+). These receptors were collected from a human donor in good health. Some clones in this sample may be carry-over from other donors' samples.

This clonotype is labeled medium-sized (0.01 to 0.1%) based on frequency. The chain couples TRBV29-1 to TRBJ2-1; TCRdb outputs TRBD2, but without DNA this stays unchecked. Germline V lookup: CDR1 SQVTM, CDR2 ANQGSEA. This CDR3 spans 15 amino acids. CDR3 sequence: CSVEGTSGRHNEQFF.

V is TRBV11-2 and J is TRBJ1-1; TCRdb gives TRBD1 as the D gene, but with no DNA this cannot be confirmed. The CDR3 is 12 residues long. Germline V gene data show CDR1 as SGHAT and CDR2 as FQNNGV. CDR3 loop: CASSPDRTEAFF.

This chain connects TRBV29-1 to TRBJ2-1; with no DNA, the TCRdb D assignment of TRBD1 cannot be verified. The CDR3 has 15 amino acids. Germline CDR1 and CDR2: SQVTM and ANQGSEA. The CDR3 here is CSVEDQGDGYNEQFF.

The chain is built from TRBV20-1 and TRBJ2-4; there is no DNA to check the TCRdb D call of TRBD1. CDR1 and CDR2 from the germline V gene are DFQATT and SNEGSKA (reference sequence). The CDR3 has 13 residues. This CDR3 is CSAPLIRENIQYF.

J is TRBJ2-7 and V is TRBV6-5; the TRBD1 assignment by TCRdb is unverifiable without DNA. This CDR3 is 13 amino acids long. The germline CDR1 and CDR2 sequences are MNHEY and SVGAGI. The CDR3 loop reads CASRLDRGYEQYF.

This chain links TRBV5-1 with TRBJ2-1; lacking DNA, the TRBD1 call made by TCRdb goes unchecked. The germline V gene has CDR1 SGHRS and CDR2 YFSETQ. This CDR3 has 17 residues. The CDR3 reads CASSLEGGGTTTVEQFF.

V and J are TRBV5-4 and TRBJ1-1; TCRdb's assignment of TRBD1 cannot be checked, as there is no DNA. Germline CDR1 and CDR2: SGHNT and YYREEE (reference sequence). The CDR3 totals 14 residues. The chain's CDR3 is CASSFTGQGVEAFF.

The chain is built from TRBV11-2 and TRBJ2-1. The V gene's germline CDR1 is SGHAT and CDR2 FQNNGV. The CDR3 is made up of 12 amino acids. CDR3 sequence: CASSLEWNEQFF.

This clonotype is deemed medium-sized by its frequency. This chain connects TRBV5-1 to TRBJ2-1. CDR1 is SGHRS and CDR2 is YFSETQ in the germline V gene. The CDR3 length is 16 residues. This chain's CDR3 is CASSLGIGRAYNEQFF.

The chain has TRBV15 and TRBJ2-7. The CDR3 totals 15 residues. CDR1 LNHNV and CDR2 YYDKDF come from the germline V gene (reference sequence). CDR3: CATAQNSGEGHEQYF.

By frequency, this clonotype registers medium-sized. This sequence joins TRBV14 and TRBJ2-2; the D call of TRBD2 rests on TCRdb alone, since no DNA is present to check it. The CDR3 runs 14 residues. Per the germline V gene, CDR1 is SGHDN and CDR2 is FVKESK. The CDR3 reads CASSQHGRTGELFF.

This clonotype counts as medium-sized by frequency. This chain connects TRBV29-1 to TRBJ2-1; there is no DNA to check the TCRdb D call of TRBD1. The CDR3 totals 14 residues. CDR1 and CDR2 (germline): SQVTM, ANQGSEA. CDR3 in amino acids: CSVVGVGSYNEQFF.

V gene TRBV20-1 combines with J gene TRBJ1-5; TCRdb calls TRBD1, which cannot be checked without DNA. There are 15 residues in the CDR3. Germline CDR1 DFQATT, CDR2 SNEGSKA (reference sequence). The CDR3 loop is CSARGAEVSNQPQHF.

The chain uses TRBV14 and TRBJ2-7. The CDR3 sequence is 14 residues long. The germline gives CDR1 SGHDN, CDR2 FVKESK. CDR3 sequence reads: CASSFGPDTYEQYF. The full variable domain, its missing parts supplied by reference TRBV14 and TRBJ2-7, is EAGVTQFPSHSVIEKGQTVTLRCDPISGHDNLYWYRRVMGKEIKFLLHFVKESKQDESGMPNNRFLAERTGGTYSTLKVQPAELEDSGVYFCASSFGPDTYEQYFGPGTRLTVT.

The genes are TRBV7-8 and TRBJ2-5; TCRdb indicates TRBD1, and absent DNA this call remains unverified. This CDR3 has 18 residues. Germline V gives CDR1 SGHVS, CDR2 FQNEAQ. The CDR3 region is CASSLASSREPVKETQYF.

The chain has TRBV27 and TRBJ1-1. This CDR3 spans 14 amino acids. CDR1 and CDR2 from the germline V gene are MNHEY and SMNVEV (reference sequence). This CDR3 reads CASSPSDGYTEAFF.

In terms of frequency, this clonotype is medium-sized. The chain links TRBV29-1 to TRBJ1-4; there is no DNA to check the TCRdb D call of TRBD1. Germline V gives CDR1 SQVTM, CDR2 ANQGSEA. The length of the CDR3 is 14 residues. The CDR3 reads CSVEGQGSNEKLFF. Based on the CDR3 plus reference TRBV29-1 and TRBJ1-4, the full variable domain is SAVISQKPSRDICQRGTSLTIQCQVDSQVTMMFWYRQQPGQSLTLIATANQGSEATYESGFVIDKFPISRPNLTFSTLTVSNMSPEDSSIYLCSVEGQGSNEKLFFGSGTQLSVL.

The chain couples TRBV29-1 to TRBJ1-1; without DNA, the TCRdb call of TRBD1 cannot be checked. The CDR3 is 16 residues long. Germline CDR1 and CDR2: SQVTM and ANQGSEA. The CDR3 is CSVVSHQFTGPTEAFF.

V and J are TRBV28 and TRBJ1-1. This CDR3 spans 15 amino acids. In germline, CDR1 is MDHEN, CDR2 SYDVKM. The CDR3 is CASSLFPGGNTEAFF.

The chain is built from TRBV29-1 and TRBJ2-3; TCRdb's D gene call, TRBD1, goes unchecked for lack of DNA. This CDR3 has 17 amino acids. CDR1 and CDR2 (germline): SQVTM, ANQGSEA. CDR3 sequence: CSVEREGGQAYTDTQYF.

The chain couples TRBV12-3 or TRBV12-4 to TRBJ2-3; TCRdb outputs TRBD2, but without DNA this stays unchecked. The CDR3 contains 15 residues. CDR3 sequence reads: CASKEGTNSGDTQYF.

Its frequency marks this clonotype as large. V usage is TRBV12-3 or TRBV12-4 and J usage is TRBJ1-1. CDR3 size: 14 residues. Here the CDR3 reads CASSLGGRDTEAFF.

This clonotype shows up as medium-sized (0.01 to 0.1%) by frequency. CDR3 in amino acids: CASSKVVNSWGELFF. The chain carries TRBV21-1 and TRBJ2-2. TRBV21-1 is termed a pseudogene. CDR3 size: 15 residues.